This T cell receptor beta chain was sequenced for a study of metastatic and nonmetastatic thyroid tumors. Study-wide background: Repertoire data that came from the blood and tumor or nodule tissue of malignant and benign thyroid patients were compared.

The CDR3 consists of 16 residues. Per the germline V gene, CDR1 is MDHEN and CDR2 is SYDVKM. V dropped 6 bases and J dropped 3; count of bases not matched to a gene: 13. This clone came up a few times. Original analysis: It was from CDR3 differences across clinicopathological groups that a distant-metastasis classifier for papillary thyroid cancer was built. TCRdb reassembled clones from the PCR reads with MiXCR. None of the V and J calls come from the authors' own analysis; TCRdb made them. This table holds roughly 22,000 clones, 36% found once. Treatment of any kind had been given to no patient before thyroid surgery.

Sequencing was performed on blood. This rearrangement joins TRBV28 to TRBJ2-7, with 8 nucleotides matching TRBD1. This receptor was taken from a male donor with papillary thyroid cancer or a benign thyroid nodule (not recorded which). Some clones in this sample may be carry-over from other donors' samples. The CDR3 reads CASRRQGLVRGYEQYF. The DNA of the CDR3 is TGTGCCAGCAGACGACAGGGGCTGGTCCGGGGCTACGAGCAGTACTTC.